This T cell receptor (beta chain) was found in a study of blood T cell repertoires in COVID-19. Study context: There were acute and convalescent COVID-19 samples, and they came from the United States, Italy and Spain.

Sequenced by immunoSEQ multiplex PCR; TCRdb stores in-frame clones only, minus some. The sample lists hundreds of thousands of clones, around nine tenths seen once, with about 6.1% in the top ten. Participant ages covered about 18 to 89 years across 25 or so US areas. Researchers sorted participants into cohorts using their self-reported clinical history. Each recovered donor of Cohort 3 presented with two negative PCRs, clearance, or symptom resolution. This CDR3 is 13 amino acids long. Losses at the gene ends were 7 bases for V and 1 base for J; bases not matched to a gene: 3. Germline V gene data show CDR1 as SGHRS and CDR2 as YFSETQ.

Sequencing input: PBMCs or T cells enriched from blood (not recorded which). This sequence joins TRBV5-1 and TRBJ2-7; 9 nucleotides agree with TRBD1. This receptor was obtained from a woman aged 40-49 years who had recovered from COVID-19. DNA of the CDR3: TGCGCCAGCGGACAGGGGCCATCCTACGAGCAGTACTTC. Translating gives CASGQGPSYEQYF.